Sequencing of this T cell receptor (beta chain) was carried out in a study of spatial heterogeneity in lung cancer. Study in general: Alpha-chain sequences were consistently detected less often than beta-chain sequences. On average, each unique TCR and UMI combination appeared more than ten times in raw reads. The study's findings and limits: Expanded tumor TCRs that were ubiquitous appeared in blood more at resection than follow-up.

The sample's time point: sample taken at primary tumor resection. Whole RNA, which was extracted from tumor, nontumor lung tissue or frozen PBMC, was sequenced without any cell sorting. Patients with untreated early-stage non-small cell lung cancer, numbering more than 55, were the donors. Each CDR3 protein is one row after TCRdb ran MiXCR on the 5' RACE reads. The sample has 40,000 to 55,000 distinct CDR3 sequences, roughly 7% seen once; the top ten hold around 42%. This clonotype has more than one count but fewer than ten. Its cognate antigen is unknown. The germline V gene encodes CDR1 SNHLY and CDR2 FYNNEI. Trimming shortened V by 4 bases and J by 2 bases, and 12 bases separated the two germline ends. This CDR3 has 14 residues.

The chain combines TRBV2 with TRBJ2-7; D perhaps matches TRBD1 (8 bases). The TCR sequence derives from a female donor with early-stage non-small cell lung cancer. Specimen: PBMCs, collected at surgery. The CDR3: CASSGQGRAYEQYF. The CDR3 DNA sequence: TGTGCCAGCAGTGGACAGGGGAGGGCCTACGAGCAGTACTTC.